Shown below are 21 T cell receptor beta chains from a single sample sequenced in a study of T cell changes during pregnancy in multiple sclerosis. This table comes from immunoSEQ multiplex PCR, and its TCRdb copy is limited to in-frame clones, with some not included. The profile shows around 19,000 clones, about 85% of them singletons. This specimen consisted of CD8+ T cells from peripheral blood mononuclear cells, obtained after pregnancy. These receptors were collected from a female donor in good health, enrolled as a control in a pregnancy study.

The chain is built from TRBV6-4 and TRBJ2-3, with a possible D match to TRBD2 (5 bases). The CDR3 has 11 amino acids. From germline, CDR1 is MRHNA and CDR2 SNTAGT. With 8 bases removed from V and 5 bases from J, the gap between germline ends came to 8 bases. In DNA, the CDR3 is TGTGCCAGCCGAAGCGGAGATACGCAGTATTTT. As protein: CASRSGDTQYF.

The chain joins TRBV27 to TRBJ2-1; 8 bases align to TRBD1. There are 15 residues in the CDR3. Germline CDR1 and CDR2: MNHEY and SMNVEV (reference sequence). J gave up 4 bases and V 5 bases, and 7 bases lay outside the gene matches. CDR3 DNA sequence: TGTGCCAGCAGTCCGGGGACAGGATCTTACAATGAGCAGTTCTTC. Residues: CASSPGTGSYNEQFF.

The V and J genes are TRBV30 and TRBJ1-1; tentatively, D is TRBD1 (5 bases). Trimming took 1 base from V and 10 from J, leaving 19 bases between them. Germline CDR1 reads GTSNPN; CDR2 reads SVGIG (reference sequence). CDR3 length equals 14 residues. The CDR3 spells CAWSDPGLLNGAFF. The CDR3 DNA reads as TGTGCCTGGAGTGACCCGGGACTGCTGAATGGAGCTTTCTTT.

The chain combines TRBV5-6 with TRBJ2-4; TRBD1 matches 7 bases. Germline assignment: CDR1 SGHDT and CDR2 YYEEEE. The CDR3 covers 16 residues. J was trimmed by 1 base and V by 3 bases; bases with no gene match: 7. This CDR3 reads CASSSNEGQAKNIQYF. The CDR3, as DNA: TGTGCCAGCAGCTCGAACGAGGGACAGGCCAAAAACATTCAGTACTTC.

The J gene is TRBJ2-1, the V gene TRBV9; 10 bases agree with TRBD2. Germline V gene data show CDR1 as SGDLS and CDR2 as YYNGEE. The V segment lost 0 bases and the J segment 9 bases; nucleotides outside the gene matches: 9. The CDR3 has 16 amino acids. The CDR3 DNA sequence: TGTGCCAGCAGCGTAGACAGCGGGGGGGCCGTTAGTGAGCAGTTCTTC. Its translation: CASSVDSGGAVSEQFF. The full variable domain, in which reference TRBV9 and TRBJ2-1 provide the parts outside the CDR3, is DSGVTQTPKHLITATGQRVTLRCSPRSGDLSVYWYQQSLDQGLQFLIQYYNGEERAKGNILERFSAQQFPDLHSELNLSSLELGDSALYFCASSVDSGGAVSEQFFGPGTRLTVL.

In nucleotides, the CDR3 is TGTGCCAGCAGCCCTTATACCGGGGAGCTGTTTTTT. Protein sequence: CASSPYTGELFF. The V gene is TRBV7-9, the J gene TRBJ2-2; D unresolved. Per the germline V gene, CDR1 is SEHNR and CDR2 is FQNEAQ (reference sequence). V shed 5 bases and J shed 5 bases, with 6 bases lying between them. The CDR3 contains 12 residues.

The chain links TRBV29-1 to TRBJ2-2; 9 bases fit TRBD1. The CDR3 is 15 amino acids. Germline loops: CDR1 SQVTM, CDR2 ANQGSEA. V dropped 4 bases and J dropped 6; count of bases not matched to a gene: 9. The CDR3 sequence is CSVVPGQGTAGELFF. CDR3 sequence (DNA): TGCAGCGTTGTTCCGGGACAGGGTACGGCCGGGGAGCTGTTTTTT.

This clone showed up just a few times. V is TRBV5-1 and J is TRBJ2-7, with D unresolved. Between the trimmed V and J ends, which lost 0 bases and 2 bases, there was a span of 12 bases. CDR3 size: 15 residues. The germline V gene has CDR1 SGHRS and CDR2 YFSETQ. This CDR3 reads CASSLVAAATYEQYF. The CDR3 nucleotides are TGCGCCAGCAGCTTGGTGGCTGCTGCCACCTACGAGCAGTACTTC.

This chain uses TRBV4-2 with TRBJ2-1, with D perhaps TRBD2 (5 bases). In germline, CDR1 is LGHNA, CDR2 YNFKEQ. The V end was cut by 4 bases, the J end by 7 bases, with 14 bases between. This CDR3 is 14 amino acids long. CDR3 protein: CASSLLDYDNEQFF. The CDR3 DNA follows: TGTGCCAGCAGCCTCCTAGACTACGATAATGAGCAGTTCTTC.

This chain uses TRBV25-1 with TRBJ2-7; 8 positions match TRBD1. Germline CDR1 reads MGHDK; CDR2 reads SYGVNS. This CDR3 region has 13 residues. The J segment lost 5 bases and the V segment lost 3 bases, leaving 3 bases of the junction unmatched. In nucleotides, the CDR3 is TGTGCCAGCAGTGAGCAGGGGGCCCACGAGCAGTACTTC. Translating gives CASSEQGAHEQYF.

V usage is TRBV4-3 and J usage is TRBJ1-5, with D possibly being TRBD1 (5 bases). V was shortened by 1 base and J by 7 bases, with 14 bases between the two germline ends. CDR1 and CDR2 from the germline V gene are LGHNA and YSLEER. This CDR3 comprises 15 residues. The CDR3 reads CASSQVYGGEQPQHF. The CDR3 nucleotides are TGCGCCAGCAGCCAAGTCTACGGGGGGGAACAGCCCCAGCATTTT.

This clone occurred once. The chain has TRBV4-1 and TRBJ2-3; 11 bases line up with TRBD2. CDR1 and CDR2 (germline): MGHRA, YSYEKL. After removal of 3 bases from V and 1 base from J, the junction contained 3 bases not matched to a gene. The CDR3 totals 16 residues. Written as DNA, the CDR3 is TGCGCCAGCAGCCACACTAGCGGGGGACGCACAGATACGCAGTATTTT. This translates into CASSHTSGGRTDTQYF.

The chain joins TRBV10-1 to TRBJ2-3; 9 nucleotides match TRBD2. The V and J ends lost 4 bases and 2 bases, in that order; junction bases with no gene match: 10. The length of the CDR3 is 17 residues. Germline V gene data show CDR1 as WNHNN and CDR2 as SYGVQD (reference sequence). Written as DNA, the CDR3 is TGCGCCAGCAGTGGCCCTATAGCGGGAGAGTTCACAGATACGCAGTATTTT. Its protein is CASSGPIAGEFTDTQYF.

The V call is TRBV5-1, the J call TRBJ2-5, with TRBD1 as a possible D gene (5 bases). Between the trimmed V and J ends, which lost 0 bases and 0 bases, there was a span of 6 bases. The CDR3 contains 14 residues. CDR1 and CDR2 (germline): SGHRS, YFSETQ. The CDR3 loop is CASSLGQYQETQYF. CDR3 nucleotide sequence: TGCGCCAGCAGCTTGGGACAGTACCAAGAGACCCAGTACTTC.

The rearrangement joins TRBV7-9 to TRBJ2-7, with a tentative D call TRBD1 (5 bases). The CDR3 runs to 16 residues. Trimming took off 5 bases at V and 0 bases at J, with 17 bases between the two ends. The germline V gene encodes CDR1 SEHNR and CDR2 FQNEAQ (reference sequence). The CDR3 region has the DNA TGTGCCAGCAGCACCCCAGGCAGGGCGAGCTCCTACGAGCAGTACTTC. Protein product: CASSTPGRASSYEQYF.

V gene TRBV30 combines with J gene TRBJ2-7, with 12 positions matching TRBD1. Germline V gene sequence: CDR1 GTSNPN, CDR2 SVGIG (reference sequence). The ends lost 0 bases at V and 5 bases at J; junction bases unmatched: 2. The CDR3 consists of 14 residues. DNA of the CDR3: TGTGCCTGGAGTGTACGGGACAGGGGGCACGAGCAGTACTTC. It encodes CAWSVRDRGHEQYF.

The V gene is TRBV4-3, the J gene TRBJ2-1; TRBD2 agrees at 12 bases. This CDR3 has 15 residues. Per germline, CDR1 LGHNA and CDR2 YSLEER. V shed 4 bases, J shed 7 bases, and the junction held 5 bases outside the gene matches. DNA for the CDR3: TGCGCCAGCAGCCTAACTAGCGGGGGGTCTAATGAGCAGTTCTTC. This codes for CASSLTSGGSNEQFF.

The chain couples TRBV7-8 to TRBJ2-1; TRBD2 agrees at 7 bases. Germline CDR1 is SGHVS and CDR2 is FQNEAQ. The ends lost 5 bases at V and 5 bases at J; junction bases unmatched: 15. The CDR3 extends over 17 amino acids. This CDR3 is CASSPSGVLGTNNEQFF. The DNA for the CDR3 is TGTGCCAGCAGCCCGAGTGGTGTCCTAGGGACTAACAATGAGCAGTTCTTC.

The chain uses TRBV14 and TRBJ1-2, with 10 bases fitting TRBD1. J lost 0 bases, V lost 5 bases, and 18 bases had no gene match. In germline, CDR1 is SGHDN, CDR2 FVKESK. The CDR3 sequence is 20 residues long. CDR3 loop: CASSAHPTLTGGETNYGYTF. As DNA, the CDR3 is TGTGCCAGCAGCGCCCACCCTACCCTGACAGGGGGCGAGACTAACTATGGCTACACCTTC.

The chain joins TRBV4-2 to TRBJ2-1; 11 bases line up with TRBD2. The CDR3 has 15 residues. V shed 6 bases and J 5 bases; nucleotides not matched to a gene: 6. Germline V lookup: CDR1 LGHNA, CDR2 YNFKEQ. CDR3 amino acids: CASSLSGRDHNEQFF. CDR3 DNA: TGTGCCAGCAGTCTTAGCGGGAGGGACCACAATGAGCAGTTCTTC.

This clone occurred a few times. This chain links TRBV4-1 with TRBJ1-1; D gene ambiguous. V lost 6 bases, J lost 1 base, and 9 bases lay in between. The CDR3 totals 13 residues. CDR1 is MGHRA, CDR2 YSYEKL, per germline. CDR3 protein: CASREGGNTEAFF. CDR3 sequence (DNA): TGCGCCAGCAGAGAGGGAGGGAACACTGAAGCTTTCTTT.